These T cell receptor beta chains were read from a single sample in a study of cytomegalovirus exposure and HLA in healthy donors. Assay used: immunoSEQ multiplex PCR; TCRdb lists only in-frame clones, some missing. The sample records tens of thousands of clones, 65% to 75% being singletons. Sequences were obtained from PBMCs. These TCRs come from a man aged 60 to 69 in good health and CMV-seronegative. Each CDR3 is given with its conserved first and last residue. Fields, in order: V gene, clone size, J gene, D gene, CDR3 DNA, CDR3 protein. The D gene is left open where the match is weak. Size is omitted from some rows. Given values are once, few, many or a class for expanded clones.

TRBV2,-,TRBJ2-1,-,TGTGCCAGCATGTTGTCGGACTTTGCGCCCTACAATGAGCAGTTCTTC,CASMLSDFAPYNEQFF
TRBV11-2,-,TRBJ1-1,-,TGTGCCAGCAGCTTGCAGGGGAACACTGAAGCTTTCTTT,CASSLQGNTEAFF
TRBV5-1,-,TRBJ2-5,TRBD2,TGCGCCAGCAGCTTGGGCCCCCCGGGGGGGGAGGAGACCCAGTACTTC,CASSLGPPGGEETQYF
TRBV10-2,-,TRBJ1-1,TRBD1,TGCGCCAGCAGTGAAACAGGGGAGATGGGTTTCTTT,CASSETGEMGFF
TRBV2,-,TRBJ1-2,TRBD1,TGTGCCAGCACAGGACAGGGGGCTAGCGGTGGCTACACCTTC,CASTGQGASGGYTF
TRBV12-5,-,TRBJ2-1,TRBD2,TGTGCTAGTGGTTTGGTACCGGCGGGGGGCCCGAATGAGCAGTTCTTC,CASGLVPAGGPNEQFF
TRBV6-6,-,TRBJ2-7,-,TGTGCCAGCAGTTACTACCTAAACTACGAGCAGTACTTC,CASSYYLNYEQYF
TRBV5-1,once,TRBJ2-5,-,TGCGCCAGCAGCCGCGAGTACTTC,CASSREYF
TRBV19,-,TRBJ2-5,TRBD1,TGTGCCAGTAGTCCCCGCCCTTGGGACAGCCAAGAGACCCAGTACTTC,CASSPRPWDSQETQYF
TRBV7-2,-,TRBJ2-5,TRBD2,TGTGCCAGCAGCCCCGGGACTAGGAGGGTTCTGGAGACCCAGTACTTC,CASSPGTRRVLETQYF
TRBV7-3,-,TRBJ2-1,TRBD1,TGTGCCAGCAGCCCGGCAGGGACAGGGGACAATGAGCAGTTCTTC,CASSPAGTGDNEQFF
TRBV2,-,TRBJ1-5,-,TGTGCCAGCGCCATAGGGGCCAGCAATCAGCCCCAGCATTTT,CASAIGASNQPQHF
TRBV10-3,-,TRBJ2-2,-,TGTGCCATCAGTGAGTCAGTGGGCAGGACAACCGGGGAGCTGTTTTTT,CAISESVGRTTGELFF
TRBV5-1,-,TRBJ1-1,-,TGCGCCAGCAGCGCCGGACAGTACACTGAAGCTTTCTTT,CASSAGQYTEAFF
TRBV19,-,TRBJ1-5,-,TGTGCCAGTAGTACACCGGGTCTCACCCAGCATTTT,CASSTPGLTQHF
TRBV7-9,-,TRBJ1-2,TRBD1,TGTGCCAGCAGCTCCCCGACAGGGGGCGATGGCTACACCTTC,CASSSPTGGDGYTF
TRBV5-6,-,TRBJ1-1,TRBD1,TGTGCCAGCAGCCCACAGGGGGGGAACACTGAAGCTTTCTTT,CASSPQGGNTEAFF
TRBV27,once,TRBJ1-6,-,TGTGCCAGCAGTTCCCCCGGGAAGGTGTGGTCACCCCTCCACTTT,CASSSPGKVWSPLHF
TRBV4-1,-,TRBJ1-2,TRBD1,TGCGCCAGCAGTCTCACCCCGGGACAGGGGTCCTACACCTTC,CASSLTPGQGSYTF
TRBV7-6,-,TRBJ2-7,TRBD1,TGTGCCAGCAGCCAGCCGGGACAGGGGGCTTACGAGCAGTACTTC,CASSQPGQGAYEQYF
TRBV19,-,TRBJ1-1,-,TGTGCCAGTCTTAAGGGACCTGGGGGGTCCTTCATGAACACTGAAGCTTTCTTT,CASLKGPGGSFMNTEAFF
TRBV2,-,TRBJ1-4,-,TGTGCCAGCACTCCGACAGTTAAGGAAAAACTGTTTTTT,CASTPTVKEKLFF
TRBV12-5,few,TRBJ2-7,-,TGTGCTAGTGGTTCGCGACAGGGAGGGCAGTACTTC,CASGSRQGGQYF
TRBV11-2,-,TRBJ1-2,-,TGTGCCAGCAGTTTTAGAGGCGGTGGTTCTAACTATGGCTACACCTTC,CASSFRGGGSNYGYTF
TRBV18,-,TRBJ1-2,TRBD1,TGTGCCAGCTCACCGGACAGGGGAAGCTATGGCTACACCTTC,CASSPDRGSYGYTF
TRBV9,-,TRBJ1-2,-,TGTGCCAGCAGCGCCCCCTCGGGAAGCTATGGCTACACCTTC,CASSAPSGSYGYTF
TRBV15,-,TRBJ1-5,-,TGTGCCACCAGCAGAGATCTACTTACAGGGAGCAATCAGCCCCAGCATTTT,CATSRDLLTGSNQPQHF
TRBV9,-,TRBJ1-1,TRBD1,TGTGCCAGCAGCGCAGGAGGGGGCTGGACTGAAGCTTTCTTT,CASSAGGGWTEAFF
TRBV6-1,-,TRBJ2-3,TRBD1,TGTGCCAGCAGCGCCCAGACAGGGAGCACAGATACGCAGTATTTT,CASSAQTGSTDTQYF
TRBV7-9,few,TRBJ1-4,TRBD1,TGTGCCAGCAGCCGGGGACAGGGAAATGAAAAACTGTTTTTT,CASSRGQGNEKLFF
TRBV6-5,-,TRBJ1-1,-,TGTGCCAGCCACAGGGTAGGGACTGAAGCTTTCTTT,CASHRVGTEAFF
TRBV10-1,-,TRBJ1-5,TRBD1,TGCGCCAGCAGCGTGGGCAGGGGGTTTCAGCCCCAGCATTTT,CASSVGRGFQPQHF
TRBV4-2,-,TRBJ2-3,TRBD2,TGTGCCAGCAGCCAAGAAAATAGCGGGGGGGGAGATACGCAGTATTTT,CASSQENSGGGDTQYF
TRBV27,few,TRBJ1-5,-,TGTGCCAGCAGTTTTACAGGGTCCAATCAGCCCCAGCATTTT,CASSFTGSNQPQHF
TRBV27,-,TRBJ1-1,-,TGTGCCAGCAGTTTGTTGCAGGGGAGAAACACTGAAGCTTTCTTT,CASSLLQGRNTEAFF
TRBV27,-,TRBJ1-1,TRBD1,TGTGCCAGCAGTGTCGACAGGGCCCTGAACACTGAAGCTTTCTTT,CASSVDRALNTEAFF
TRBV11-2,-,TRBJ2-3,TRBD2,TGTGCCAGCAGCTTAGCGTTCCTGACTAGCGGACACACAGATACGCAGTATTTT,CASSLAFLTSGHTDTQYF
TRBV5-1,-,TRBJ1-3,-,TGCGCCAGCAGCTTGGTCGGCGGGAACTCTGGAAACACCATATATTTT,CASSLVGGNSGNTIYF
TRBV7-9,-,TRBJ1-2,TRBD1,TGTGCCAGCAGCCAGGGGACAGGCCAAGGGGGCTACACCTTC,CASSQGTGQGGYTF
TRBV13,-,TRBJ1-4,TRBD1,TGTGCCAGCAGCGCCAGGACAGGGGCTGGGGAAAAACTGTTTTTT,CASSARTGAGEKLFF
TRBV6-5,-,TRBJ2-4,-,TGTGCCAGCAGTTACGACAGATCGAACGAAAACATTCAGTACTTC,CASSYDRSNENIQYF
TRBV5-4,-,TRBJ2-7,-,TGTGCCAGCAGCTTACAGGGTAGGGCCTACGAGCAGTACTTC,CASSLQGRAYEQYF
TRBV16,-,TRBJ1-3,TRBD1,TGTGCCAGCAGCCAAGCCGGGACAGGGACTGGAAACACCATATATTTT,CASSQAGTGTGNTIYF
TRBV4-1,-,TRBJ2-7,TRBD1,TGCGCCAGCAGCCAAGGGGCAGGTCTGGGACAGGGCTCCTACGAGCAGTACTTC,CASSQGAGLGQGSYEQYF
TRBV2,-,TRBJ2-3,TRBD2,TGTGCCAGCAGCCCCAGACTAGCGGGGCCCACAGATACGCAGTATTTT,CASSPRLAGPTDTQYF
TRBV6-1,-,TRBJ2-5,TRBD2,TGTGCCAGCAGCCGGGCCGGGACTAACCAAGAGACCCAGTACTTC,CASSRAGTNQETQYF
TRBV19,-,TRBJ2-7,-,TGTGCCAGTAGTCCACCGTCCATAGGACAGCCCTACGAGCAGTACTTC,CASSPPSIGQPYEQYF
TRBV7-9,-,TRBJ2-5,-,TGTGCCAGCAGCCCGCAAGAGACCCAGTACTTC,CASSPQETQYF
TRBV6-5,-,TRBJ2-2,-,TGTGCCAGCAGTCCGGGGGCCGGGGAGCTGTTTTTT,CASSPGAGELFF
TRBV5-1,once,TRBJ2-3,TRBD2,TGCGCCAGCAGCTTGGGAGGACTAGCGGGGGGGGCAGATACGCAGTATTTT,CASSLGGLAGGADTQYF
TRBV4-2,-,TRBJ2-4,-,TGTGCCAGCAGCCACAAAGGGGGGGAACCGGCCAAAAACATTCAGTACTTC,CASSHKGGEPAKNIQYF
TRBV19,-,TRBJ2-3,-,TGTGCCAGTAGTGGGCAGGGAAGCACAGATACGCAGTATTTT,CASSGQGSTDTQYF
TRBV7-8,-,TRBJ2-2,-,TGTGCCAGCAGCGTCACGTTGGGACTGACGACCGGGGAGCTGTTTTTT,CASSVTLGLTTGELFF
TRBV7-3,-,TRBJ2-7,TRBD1,TGTGCCAGCAGCCCGCCGGACAGGGACCACGAGCAGTACTTC,CASSPPDRDHEQYF
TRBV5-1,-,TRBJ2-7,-,TGCGCCAGCAGCTTGTATCAGGGGACGTCCTACGAGCAGTACTTC,CASSLYQGTSYEQYF
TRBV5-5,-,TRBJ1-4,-,TGTGCCAGCAGTAGGGACATAGATGAAAAACTGTTTTTT,CASSRDIDEKLFF
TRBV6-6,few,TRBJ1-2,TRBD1,TGTGCCAGCAGTTGGGGGGACAGGGAATTGGGCGGCTACACCTTC,CASSWGDRELGGYTF
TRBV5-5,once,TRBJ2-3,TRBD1,TGTGCCAGCAGCTTGGGCAGGGGGCGGCTAGAAACAGATACGCAGTATTTT,CASSLGRGRLETDTQYF
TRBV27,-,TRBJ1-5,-,TGTGCCAGCAGTTTCAGGGTTAGCAATCAGCCCCAGCATTTT,CASSFRVSNQPQHF
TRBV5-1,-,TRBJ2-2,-,TGCGCCAGCAGCCCCCCTTTGTCGGCCGGGGAGCTGTTTTTT,CASSPPLSAGELFF